The 13 T cell receptor beta chains presented below share a single source sample, sequenced in a study of cytotoxic CD8 clonotypes in ibrutinib-treated CLL. The assay was immunoSEQ multiplex PCR, and TCRdb's table has in-frame clones only and misses some. The sample comprises fewer than 400,000 clones, 60% to 80% of which are singletons, and roughly 6.7% rests with the top ten. The starting material was PBMCs, obtained after 36 months of ibrutinib treatment. The receptors here all came from a human donor with chronic lymphocytic leukemia.

The chain joins TRBV4-1 to TRBJ2-3, with D perhaps TRBD2 (6 bases). Germline CDR1 is MGHRA and CDR2 is YSYEKL. The V and J ends lost 3 bases and 3 bases respectively, with 22 bases between them. The CDR3 has 18 residues. CDR3 sequence: CASSQRGGPTTPTDTQYF. CDR3 nucleotide sequence: TGCGCCAGCAGCCAGCGAGGAGGGCCCACGACTCCGACAGATACGCAGTATTTT.

The J gene is TRBJ1-1, the V gene TRBV9, with 8 bases identical to TRBD1. The CDR3 is 15 residues long. The germline gives CDR1 SGDLS, CDR2 YYNGEE. Trimming took 3 bases from V and 4 from J; bases not matched to a gene: 8. The CDR3 nucleotides are TGTGCCAGCAGCGGAGACAGGGGTTGGAGCACTGAAGCTTTCTTT. Its translation: CASSGDRGWSTEAFF.

V is TRBV4-1 and J is TRBJ2-5; 8 nucleotides agree with TRBD1. The junction had 1 base not matched to a gene; V was cut back by 2 bases and J by 2 bases. The length of the CDR3 is 14 residues. Germline CDR1 reads MGHRA; CDR2 reads YSYEKL. The CDR3 spells CASSQTGGQETQYF. For the CDR3, the DNA is TGCGCCAGCAGCCAAACAGGGGGACAAGAGACCCAGTACTTC.

A few counts support this clone. The chain has TRBV28 and TRBJ1-1; D is undetermined. V lost 6 bases and J lost 2, with 10 bases in between. Germline V gene lookup returns CDR1 MDHEN and CDR2 SYDVKM. The CDR3 consists of 13 residues. CDR3 residues: CASSRNINTEAFF. The CDR3 region has the DNA TGTGCCAGCAGCCGAAACATCAACACTGAAGCTTTCTTT.

The chain's CDR3 is CASSLAPVNTEAFF. The CDR3 coding sequence is TGTGCCAGCAGCTTAGCGCCCGTGAACACTGAAGCTTTCTTT. The chain joins TRBV7-8 to TRBJ1-1; D call uncertain. The CDR3 has 14 amino acids. Trimming shortened V by 0 bases and J by 0 bases, and 5 bases separated the two germline ends. The germline V gene encodes CDR1 SGHVS and CDR2 FQNEAQ.

The chain's CDR3 is CASSFQGLTGYEQYF. The DNA for the CDR3 is TGTGCCAGCAGTTTTCAGGGTCTAACAGGCTACGAGCAGTACTTC. The chain employs TRBV28 and TRBJ2-7; D may be TRBD1 (5 bases). The CDR3 is 15 residues long. The V gene lost 3 bases and the J gene lost 3 bases, with 15 bases spanning the gap. The germline gives CDR1 MDHEN, CDR2 SYDVKM.

The chain carries TRBV1 and TRBJ1-1. TRBV1 is reported as a pseudogene. The length of the CDR3 is 12 residues. The CDR3 coding sequence is TGCACCAGCGGGGGAACGGGGACTGAAGCTTTCTTT. Its protein product is CTSGGTGTEAFF.

The table lists this clone with a few counts. A single base is all that separates this from a far larger clone, so a read error is likely. In DNA form, the CDR3 reads TGTGCCAGCAGGGGGGACAGAAGCTCCTACAATGAGCAGTTCTTC. Translation gives CASRGDRSSYNEQFF. The V call is TRBV5-6, the J call TRBJ2-1; TRBD1 matches at 7 bases. The junction had 5 bases not matched to a gene; V was cut back by 5 bases and J by 0 bases. The CDR3 extends over 15 amino acids. Germline V lookup: CDR1 SGHDT, CDR2 YYEEEE.

The gene calls are TRBV29-1 and TRBJ1-2, with D tentatively TRBD1 (6 bases). The CDR3 consists of 13 residues. Germline V gene sequence: CDR1 SQVTM, CDR2 ANQGSEA. The V gene lost 4 bases and the J gene lost 3 bases, with 12 bases spanning the gap. The CDR3 spells CSVVLQGDYGYTF. The CDR3 DNA is TGCAGCGTTGTACTACAGGGTGACTATGGCTACACCTTC.

The gene calls are TRBV2 and TRBJ2-7; 9 bases agree with TRBD2. Per germline, CDR1 SNHLY and CDR2 FYNNEI. The CDR3 totals 14 residues. V shed 7 bases and J 1 base; nucleotides not matched to a gene: 5. The CDR3 reads CASTLAGFSYEQYF. The CDR3 coding sequence is TGTGCCAGCACTCTAGCGGGGTTTTCCTACGAGCAGTACTTC.

The CDR3 reads CSVILGTNEKLFF. CDR3 sequence (DNA): TGCAGCGTTATTTTGGGAACTAATGAAAAACTGTTTTTT. The J gene is TRBJ1-4, the V gene TRBV29-1, with D unresolved. Per the germline V gene, CDR1 is SQVTM and CDR2 is ANQGSEA. The CDR3 is made up of 13 amino acids. V was cut by 5 bases and J by 1 base, with 8 bases left in between.

This chain connects TRBV6-6 to TRBJ1-2, with TRBD1 matching over 8 bases. V trimming: 2 bases; J trimming: 7 bases; junction bases outside the gene matches: 6. The CDR3 consists of 14 residues. Germline loops: CDR1 MNHNY, CDR2 SVGAGI (reference sequence). DNA for the CDR3: TGTGCCAGCAGTTACACTCAGGGGGCCTCTGGCTACACCTTC. It specifies CASSYTQGASGYTF.

The rearrangement joins TRBV27 to TRBJ2-7, with 9 bases fitting TRBD1. The CDR3 contains 16 residues. Germline values: CDR1 MNHEY, CDR2 SMNVEV (reference sequence). The V segment lost 5 bases and the J segment 0 bases; nucleotides outside the gene matches: 8. CDR3 region: CASSKPQGALSYEQYF. The CDR3 coding sequence is TGTGCCAGCAGTAAACCACAGGGGGCCCTCTCCTACGAGCAGTACTTC.